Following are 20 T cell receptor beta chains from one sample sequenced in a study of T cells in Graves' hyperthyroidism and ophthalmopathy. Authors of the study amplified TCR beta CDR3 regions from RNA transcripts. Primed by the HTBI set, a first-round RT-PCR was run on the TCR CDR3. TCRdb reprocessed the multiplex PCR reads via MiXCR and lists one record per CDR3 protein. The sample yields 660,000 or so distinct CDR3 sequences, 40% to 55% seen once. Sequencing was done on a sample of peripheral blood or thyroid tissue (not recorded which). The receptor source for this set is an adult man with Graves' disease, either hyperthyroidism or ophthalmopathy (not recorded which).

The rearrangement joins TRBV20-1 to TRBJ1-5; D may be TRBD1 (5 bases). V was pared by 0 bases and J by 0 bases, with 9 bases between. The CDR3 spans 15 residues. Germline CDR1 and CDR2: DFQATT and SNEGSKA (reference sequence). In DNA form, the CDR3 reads TGCAGTGCTAGAGATCAGGGTCTTAGCAATCAGCCCCAGCATTTT. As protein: CSARDQGLSNQPQHF.

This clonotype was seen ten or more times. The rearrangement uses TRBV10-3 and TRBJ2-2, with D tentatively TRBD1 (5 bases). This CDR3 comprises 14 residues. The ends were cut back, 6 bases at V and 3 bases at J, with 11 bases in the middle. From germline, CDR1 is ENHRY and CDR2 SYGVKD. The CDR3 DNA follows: TGTGCCATCAGCTCAACCAGGGACACCGGGGAGCTGTTTTTT. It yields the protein CAISSTRDTGELFF.

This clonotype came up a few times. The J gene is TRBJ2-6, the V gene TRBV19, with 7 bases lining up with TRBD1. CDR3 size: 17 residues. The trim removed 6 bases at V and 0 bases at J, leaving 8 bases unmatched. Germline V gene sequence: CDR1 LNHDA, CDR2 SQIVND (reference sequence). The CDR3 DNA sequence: TGTGCCAGTAGCCGGGGACAGACCTTCTCTGGGGCCAACGTCCTGACTTTC. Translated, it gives CASSRGQTFSGANVLTF.

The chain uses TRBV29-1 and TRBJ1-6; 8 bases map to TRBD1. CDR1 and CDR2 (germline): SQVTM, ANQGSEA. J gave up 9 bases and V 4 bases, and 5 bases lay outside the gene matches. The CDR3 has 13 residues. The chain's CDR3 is CSVGTGNRSPLHF. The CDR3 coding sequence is TGCAGCGTTGGGACAGGGAACCGTTCACCCCTCCACTTT.

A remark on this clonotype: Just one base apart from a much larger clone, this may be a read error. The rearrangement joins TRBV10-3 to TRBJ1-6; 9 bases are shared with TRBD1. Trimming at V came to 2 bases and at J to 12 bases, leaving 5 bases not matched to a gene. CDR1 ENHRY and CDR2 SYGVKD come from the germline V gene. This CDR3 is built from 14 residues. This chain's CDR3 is CAISEGQGILPLHF. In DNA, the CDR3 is TGTGCCATCAGTGAGGGACAGGGGATCCTACCCCTCCACTTT.

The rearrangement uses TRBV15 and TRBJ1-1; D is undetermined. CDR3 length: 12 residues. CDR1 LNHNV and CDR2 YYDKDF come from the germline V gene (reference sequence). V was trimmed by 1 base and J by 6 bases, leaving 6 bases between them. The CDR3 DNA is TGTGCCACCAGCAGAGGGCACTCTGAAGCTTTCTTT. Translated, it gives CATSRGHSEAFF.

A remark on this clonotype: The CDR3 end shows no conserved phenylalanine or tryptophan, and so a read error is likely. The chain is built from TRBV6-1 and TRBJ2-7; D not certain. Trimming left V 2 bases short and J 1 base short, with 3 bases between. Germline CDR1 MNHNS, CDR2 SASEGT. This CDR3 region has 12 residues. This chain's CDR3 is CASSESSYEQYL. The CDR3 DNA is TGTGCCAGCAGTGAATCATCCTACGAGCAGTACCTC.

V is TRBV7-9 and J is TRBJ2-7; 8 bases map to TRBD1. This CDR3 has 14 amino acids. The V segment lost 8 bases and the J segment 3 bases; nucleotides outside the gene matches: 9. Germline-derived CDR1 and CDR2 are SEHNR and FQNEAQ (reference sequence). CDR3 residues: CASSRDRNNYEQYF. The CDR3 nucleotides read TGTGCCAGCTCACGGGACAGGAATAACTACGAGCAGTACTTC.

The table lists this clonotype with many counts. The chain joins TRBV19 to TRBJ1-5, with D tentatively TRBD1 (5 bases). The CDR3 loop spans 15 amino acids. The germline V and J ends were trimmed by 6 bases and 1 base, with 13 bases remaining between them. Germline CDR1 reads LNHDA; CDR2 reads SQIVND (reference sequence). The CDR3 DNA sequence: TGTGCCAGTAGACCACCGGGGGTCAGCAATCAGCCCCAGCATTTT. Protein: CASRPPGVSNQPQHF.

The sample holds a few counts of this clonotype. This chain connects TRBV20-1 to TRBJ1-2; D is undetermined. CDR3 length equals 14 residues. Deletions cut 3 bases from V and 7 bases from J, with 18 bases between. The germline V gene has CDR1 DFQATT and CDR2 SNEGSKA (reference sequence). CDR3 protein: CSASLTGDQLGYTF. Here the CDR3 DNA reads TGCAGTGCTAGCTTGACGGGAGACCAGCTTGGCTACACCTTC.

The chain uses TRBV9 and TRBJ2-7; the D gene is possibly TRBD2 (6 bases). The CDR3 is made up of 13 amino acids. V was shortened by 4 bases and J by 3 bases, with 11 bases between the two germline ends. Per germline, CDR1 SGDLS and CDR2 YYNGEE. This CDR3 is CASSTGLIYEQYF. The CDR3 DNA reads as TGTGCCAGCAGCACGGGACTGATCTACGAGCAGTACTTC. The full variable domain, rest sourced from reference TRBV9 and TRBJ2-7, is DSGVTQTPKHLITATGQRVTLRCSPRSGDLSVYWYQQSLDQGLQFLIQYYNGEERAKGNILERFSAQQFPDLHSELNLSSLELGDSALYFCASSTGLIYEQYFGPGTRLTVT.

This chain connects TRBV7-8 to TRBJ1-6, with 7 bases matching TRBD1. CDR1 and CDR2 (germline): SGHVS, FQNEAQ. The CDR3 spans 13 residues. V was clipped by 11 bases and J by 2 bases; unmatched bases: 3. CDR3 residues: CARGTAYNSPLHF. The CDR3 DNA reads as TGTGCCCGGGGGACAGCCTATAATTCACCCCTCCACTTT.

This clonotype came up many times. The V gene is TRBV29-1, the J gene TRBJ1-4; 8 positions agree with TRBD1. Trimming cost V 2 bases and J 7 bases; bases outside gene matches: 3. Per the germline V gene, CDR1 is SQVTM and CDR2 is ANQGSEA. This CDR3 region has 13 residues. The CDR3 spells CSVENRGSEKLFF. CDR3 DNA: TGCAGCGTTGAAAACAGGGGGAGTGAAAAACTGTTTTTT.

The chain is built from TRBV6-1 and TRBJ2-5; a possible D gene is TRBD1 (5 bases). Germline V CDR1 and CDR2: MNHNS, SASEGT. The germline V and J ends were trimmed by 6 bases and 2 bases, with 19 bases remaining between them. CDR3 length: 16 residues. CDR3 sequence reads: CASRVPPTGMQETQYF. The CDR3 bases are TGTGCCAGCAGAGTTCCTCCTACAGGAATGCAAGAGACCCAGTACTTC.

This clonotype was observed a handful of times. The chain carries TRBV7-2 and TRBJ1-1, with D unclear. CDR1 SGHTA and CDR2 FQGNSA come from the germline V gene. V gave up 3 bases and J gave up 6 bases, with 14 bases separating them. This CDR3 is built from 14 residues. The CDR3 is CASSLEGSQSEAFF. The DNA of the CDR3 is TGTGCCAGCAGCTTGGAAGGGTCTCAATCTGAAGCTTTCTTT.

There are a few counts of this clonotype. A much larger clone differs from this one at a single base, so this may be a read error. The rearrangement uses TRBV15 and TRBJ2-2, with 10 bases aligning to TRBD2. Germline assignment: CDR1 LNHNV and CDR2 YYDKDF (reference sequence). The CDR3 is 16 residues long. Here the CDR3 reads CATSSGLAGDTGEPFF. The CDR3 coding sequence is TGTGCCACCAGCAGTGGGCTAGCGGGGGACACCGGGGAGCCGTTTTTT.

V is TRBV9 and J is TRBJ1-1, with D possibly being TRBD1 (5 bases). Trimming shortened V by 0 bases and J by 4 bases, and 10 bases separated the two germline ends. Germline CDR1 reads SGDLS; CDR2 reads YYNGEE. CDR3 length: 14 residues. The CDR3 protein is CASSVVMGRTEAFF. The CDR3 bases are TGTGCCAGCAGCGTAGTTATGGGGCGCACTGAAGCTTTCTTT.

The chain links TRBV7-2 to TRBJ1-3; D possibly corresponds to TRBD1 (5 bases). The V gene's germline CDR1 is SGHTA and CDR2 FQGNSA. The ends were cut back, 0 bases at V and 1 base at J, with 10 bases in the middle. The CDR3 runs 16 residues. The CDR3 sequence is CASSLARGTSGNTIYF. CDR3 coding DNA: TGTGCCAGCAGCTTAGCGAGAGGGACTTCTGGAAACACCATATATTTT.

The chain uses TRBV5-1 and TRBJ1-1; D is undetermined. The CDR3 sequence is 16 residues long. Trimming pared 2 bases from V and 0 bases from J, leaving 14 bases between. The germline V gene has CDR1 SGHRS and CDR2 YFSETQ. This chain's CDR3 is CASSLGPGSMNTEAFF. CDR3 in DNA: TGCGCCAGCAGCTTAGGGCCGGGATCCATGAACACTGAAGCTTTCTTT.

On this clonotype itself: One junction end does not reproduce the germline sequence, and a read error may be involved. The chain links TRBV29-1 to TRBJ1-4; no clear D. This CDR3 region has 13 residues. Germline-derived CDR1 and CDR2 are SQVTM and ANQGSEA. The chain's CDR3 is CGVGEQAREKLFF. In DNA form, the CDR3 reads TGCGGCGTTGGAGAGCAGGCGCGTGAAAAACTGTTTTTT.